The 10 T cell receptor beta chains reported below all come from one sample, sequenced in a study of blood T cell repertoires in COVID-19. Some clones are missing from TCRdb's copy, which holds only in-frame ones; the method was immunoSEQ multiplex PCR. The data hold roughly 35,000 clones, with over 70% observed a single time. The sample comprised peripheral blood. Receptors were obtained from a man aged 60 to 69 with active COVID-19.

This chain connects TRBV7-3 to TRBJ2-1; a weak D match, TRBD2 (6 bases). The CDR3 is made up of 13 amino acids. V was cut by 8 bases and J by 5 bases, with 13 bases left in between. Germline assignment: CDR1 SGHTA and CDR2 FQGTGA. This chain's CDR3 is CASGRGRHNEQFF. The CDR3 DNA reads TGTGCCAGCGGACGGGGGAGACACAATGAGCAGTTCTTC.

This sequence joins TRBV7-2 and TRBJ2-2, with 8 bases matching TRBD1. V gave up 5 bases and J gave up 6 bases; unmatched junction bases: 11. Germline V CDR1 and CDR2: SGHTA, FQGNSA. This CDR3 is built from 16 residues. The CDR3 sequence: CASSPSGRGLAGELFF. In DNA form, the CDR3 reads TGTGCCAGCAGCCCCTCGGGCAGGGGGCTAGCCGGGGAGCTGTTTTTT.

This chain joins TRBV6-6 and TRBJ1-1; 7 bases align to TRBD1. Germline V gene sequence: CDR1 MNHNY, CDR2 SVGAGI (reference sequence). The CDR3 is 15 residues long. V lost 6 bases and J lost 1; bases outside the gene matches: 8. The CDR3 protein is CASSGRQGSNTEAFF. The CDR3 nucleotides read TGTGCCAGCAGCGGAAGACAGGGATCGAACACTGAAGCTTTCTTT.

J is TRBJ1-2 and V is TRBV2; D might be TRBD1 (5 bases). The CDR3 sequence is 13 residues long. V was cut by 6 bases and J by 4 bases, with 12 bases left in between. Germline CDR1 and CDR2: SNHLY and FYNNEI. The CDR3: CASRETAIYGYTF. The CDR3 DNA sequence: TGTGCCAGCAGGGAGACAGCTATCTATGGCTACACCTTC.

The chain uses TRBV19 and TRBJ2-7; 8 bases fit TRBD1. The CDR3 length is 14 residues. V lost 3 bases and J lost 3; bases outside the gene matches: 4. Looked up from germline, CDR1 is LNHDA and CDR2 is SQIVND (reference sequence). The DNA for the CDR3 is TGTGCCAGTAGTATGACAGGGGCCTTCTACGAGCAGTACTTC. This encodes CASSMTGAFYEQYF.

The gene calls are TRBV4-1 and TRBJ2-5, with 14 bases aligning to TRBD2. V shed 0 bases, J shed 5 bases, and the junction held 14 bases outside the gene matches. The CDR3 sequence is 20 residues long. Germline CDR1 is MGHRA and CDR2 is YSYEKL. Here the CDR3 DNA reads TGCGCCAGCAGCCAAGATGTGACTAGCGGGAGGGCCTTAAGGGGGGAGACCCAGTACTTC. Translation gives CASSQDVTSGRALRGETQYF.

The chain joins TRBV27 to TRBJ2-7; 7 bases align to TRBD1. Germline lookup yields CDR1 MNHEY and CDR2 SMNVEV (reference sequence). CDR3 length equals 15 residues. J gave up 2 bases and V 3 bases, and 7 bases lay outside the gene matches. CDR3 amino acids: CASSLDNRGTYEQYF. CDR3 in DNA: TGTGCCAGCAGTTTGGACAACAGGGGAACCTACGAGCAGTACTTC.

The chain recombines TRBV7-9 with TRBJ2-1; TRBD2 agrees at 8 bases. Germline V gives CDR1 SEHNR, CDR2 FQNEAQ (reference sequence). The junction had 14 bases not matched to a gene; V was cut back by 5 bases and J by 8 bases. The CDR3 runs 16 residues. This CDR3 reads CASSPPGLAGNDEQFF. The CDR3 DNA sequence: TGTGCCAGCAGCCCTCCGGGGCTAGCGGGTAATGATGAGCAGTTCTTC. Supplemented by reference TRBV7-9 and TRBJ2-1, the full variable domain reads DTGVSQNPRHKITKRGQNVTFRCDPISEHNRLYWYRQTLGQGPEFLTYFQNEAQLEKSRLLSDRFSAERPKGSFSTLEIQRTEQGDSAMYLCASSPPGLAGNDEQFFGPGTRLTVL.

This chain joins TRBV4-2 and TRBJ2-7, with unresolved D. This CDR3 has 13 residues. Between the trimmed V and J ends, which lost 1 base and 2 bases, there was a span of 6 bases. Germline V gene sequence: CDR1 LGHNA, CDR2 YNFKEQ. The CDR3 reads CASSQVGAYEQYF. In DNA form, the CDR3 reads TGTGCCAGCAGCCAAGTAGGAGCCTACGAGCAGTACTTC.

This clone was counted once. The chain links TRBV7-2 to TRBJ2-3; the match to TRBD2 covers 10 bases. The J segment lost 1 base and the V segment lost 5 bases, leaving 3 bases of the junction unmatched. The CDR3 contains 15 residues. Germline V gene sequence: CDR1 SGHTA, CDR2 FQGNSA. The CDR3 DNA reads as TGTGCCAGCAGCCCAACTAGCGGGGGCACAGATACGCAGTATTTT. Amino acids: CASSPTSGGTDTQYF.